The present T cell receptor (beta chain) was sequenced within a study of shared clonotypes between healthy human individuals. Study information: The study enrolled a couple of women and a few men aged 18 to 49. There were three CD4 naive, three CD4 memory, two CD8 naive and one CD8 memory plates per donor.

The germline V gene has CDR1 SNHLY and CDR2 FYNNEI. V was cut by 4 bases and J by 4 bases, with 16 bases left in between. The CDR3 sequence is 15 residues long. The protocol was immunoSEQ multiplex PCR, while the TCRdb copy is restricted to in-frame clones and leaves out a portion. The sample lists roughly 2 million clones; 95% were seen once. This sequence joins TRBV2 and TRBJ1-2; perhaps TRBD1 as D (6 bases). The source is a man aged 18 to 30 in good health. The sample comprised naive CD4+ T cells sorted from blood. Subset given: CD45RA+ positively selected. CDR3 loop: CASSGRWGPVYGYTF. For the CDR3, the DNA is TGTGCCAGCAGTGGGCGCTGGGGGCCAGTCTATGGCTACACCTTC.